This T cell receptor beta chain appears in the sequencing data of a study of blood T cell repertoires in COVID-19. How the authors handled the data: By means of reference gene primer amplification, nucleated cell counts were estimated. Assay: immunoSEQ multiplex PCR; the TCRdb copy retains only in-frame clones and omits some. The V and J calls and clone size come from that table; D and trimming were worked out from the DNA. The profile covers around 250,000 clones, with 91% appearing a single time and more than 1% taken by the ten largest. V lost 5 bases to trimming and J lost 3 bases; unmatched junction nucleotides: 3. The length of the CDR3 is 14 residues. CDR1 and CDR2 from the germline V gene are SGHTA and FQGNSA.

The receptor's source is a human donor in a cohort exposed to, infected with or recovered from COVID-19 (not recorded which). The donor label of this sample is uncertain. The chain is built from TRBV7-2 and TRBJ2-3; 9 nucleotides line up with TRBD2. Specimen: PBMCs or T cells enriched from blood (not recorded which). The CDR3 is CASSRGGETDTQYF. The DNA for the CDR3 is TGTGCCAGCAGCCGCGGGGGGGAGACAGATACGCAGTATTTT.